One sample yielded the 15 T cell receptor beta chains listed below, sequenced in a study of cytomegalovirus exposure and HLA in healthy donors. The PCR ran on 60 Vbeta and 13 Jbeta primers. Libraries were prepared by immunoSEQ multiplex PCR; TCRdb keeps only in-frame clonotypes and omits some of them. The sample includes around 67,000 clones, around 76% of them seen just once. The sequencing input was PBMCs. These receptors all come from a woman aged 30 to 39 in good health and CMV-seropositive.

The gene calls are TRBV2 and TRBJ2-2, with TRBD1 matching 8 bases. With 7 bases clipped from V and 6 bases from J, the junction kept 10 bases outside the gene matches. Germline V lookup: CDR1 SNHLY, CDR2 FYNNEI. The CDR3 spans 15 residues. CDR3 region: CASTMDRVKAGELFF. CDR3 sequence (DNA): TGTGCCAGCACCATGGACAGGGTTAAGGCCGGGGAGCTGTTTTTT. The full variable domain, with the rest looked up from reference TRBV2 and TRBJ2-2, is EPEVTQTPSHQVTQMGQEVILRCVPISNHLYFYWYRQILGQKVEFLVSFYNNEISEKSEIFDDQFSVERPDGSNFTLKIRSTKLEDSAMYFCASTMDRVKAGELFFGEGSRLTVL.

This clone was detected a few times. This rearrangement joins TRBV30 to TRBJ2-3; 10 bases are shared with TRBD2. The CDR3 runs to 14 residues. CDR1 and CDR2 (germline): GTSNPN, SVGIG (reference sequence). V was clipped by 5 bases and J by 3 bases; unmatched bases: 5. Written as DNA, the CDR3 is TGTGCCTGGCAGAGAGCGGGAGGGACAGATACGCAGTATTTT. It is translated as CAWQRAGGTDTQYF.

V gene TRBV11-2 combines with J gene TRBJ2-7; 9 nucleotides align to TRBD1. The CDR3 contains 14 residues. From germline, CDR1 is SGHAT and CDR2 FQNNGV. V shed 4 bases, J shed 3 bases, and the junction held 4 bases outside the gene matches. The DNA of the CDR3 is TGTGCCAGCAGCTACCGGGACAGGGACTACGAGCAGTACTTC. This sequence encodes CASSYRDRDYEQYF.

The sample holds one count of this clone. The V gene is TRBV10-1, the J gene TRBJ2-3, with 11 bases aligning to TRBD2. V shed 6 bases, J shed 6 bases, and the junction held 2 bases outside the gene matches. The length of the CDR3 is 13 residues. Germline V gives CDR1 WNHNN, CDR2 SYGVQD (reference sequence). The DNA for the CDR3 is TGCGCCAGCAGCCCTAGCGGGAGGGATACGCAGTATTTT. As protein: CASSPSGRDTQYF.

The chain uses TRBV7-2 and TRBJ2-5, with 10 bases aligning to TRBD2. CDR1 is SGHTA and CDR2 is FQGNSA in the germline V gene. There are 19 residues in the CDR3. With V trimmed by 6 bases and J by 4 bases, 20 bases remained unmatched. For the CDR3, the DNA is TGTGCCAGCAGAGGACCGGGACTAGCGAGCCTGACGCTTTTAGAGACCCAGTACTTC. It translates to CASRGPGLASLTLLETQYF.

This clone was picked up a small number of times. The chain links TRBV28 to TRBJ2-1; TRBD2 matches at 10 bases. V shed 7 bases and J 8 bases; nucleotides not matched to a gene: 5. This CDR3 is 13 amino acids long. The V gene's germline CDR1 is MDHEN and CDR2 SYDVKM. The chain's CDR3 is CASTSGSFYEQFF. The DNA of the CDR3 is TGTGCCAGCACTAGCGGGAGTTTTTATGAGCAGTTCTTC.

This chain connects TRBV5-4 to TRBJ1-3; TRBD1 aligns across 8 bases. Germline V gives CDR1 SGHNT, CDR2 YYREEE (reference sequence). The junction had 4 bases not matched to a gene; V was cut back by 1 base and J by 1 base. The CDR3 contains 16 residues. The CDR3 nucleotides are TGTGCCAGCAGCTTGTCGCAGGGGGCTTCTGGAAACACCATATATTTT. Its protein product is CASSLSQGASGNTIYF.

The DNA of the CDR3 is TGTGCCGCGTGGGACAGGGGGATGACTGAAGCTTTCTTT. Its protein is CAAWDRGMTEAFF. The chain recombines TRBV6-1 with TRBJ1-1; 11 nucleotides agree with TRBD1. V trimming: 11 bases; J trimming: 5 bases; junction bases outside the gene matches: 7. Germline V lookup: CDR1 MNHNS, CDR2 SASEGT. The CDR3 covers 13 residues.

This clone was found a few times. This chain joins TRBV30 and TRBJ1-1; D perhaps matches TRBD1 (5 bases). CDR3 length: 13 residues. Germline loops: CDR1 GTSNPN, CDR2 SVGIG (reference sequence). The V end was cut by 2 bases, the J end by 4 bases, with 11 bases between. DNA for the CDR3: TGTGCCTGGAGTATAGACAGCCTCACTGAAGCTTTCTTT. It is translated as CAWSIDSLTEAFF.

V is TRBV6-5 and J is TRBJ1-5, with 7 bases aligning to TRBD1. Germline CDR1 and CDR2: MNHEY and SVGAGI. V shed 5 bases and J 0 bases; nucleotides not matched to a gene: 4. This CDR3 region has 15 residues. CDR3 DNA: TGTGCCAGCAGTACGGACAGGAATAGCAATCAGCCCCAGCATTTT. Residues: CASSTDRNSNQPQHF.

This clone is a singleton in its sample. At one of its ends the junction is not consistent with the germline gene, which may arise from a read error. V usage is TRBV7-7 and J usage is TRBJ2-5; 12 bases fit TRBD2. Germline V gene sequence: CDR1 SSHAT, CDR2 FNYEAQ (reference sequence). This CDR3 comprises 15 residues. Here the CDR3 reads CASSVTSGRSETQYF. CDR3 DNA: TGTGCTAGCAGCGTGACTAGCGGGAGATCGGAGACCCAGTACTTC. Supplemented by reference TRBV7-7 and TRBJ2-5, the full variable domain reads GAGVSQSPRYKVTKRGQDVTLRCDPISSHATLYWYQQALGQGPEFLTYFNYEAQPDKSGLPSDRFSAERPEGSISTLTIQRTEQRDSAMYRCASSVTSGRSETQYFGPGTRLLVL.

The chain uses TRBV30 and TRBJ1-2; TRBD1 matches at 7 bases. Germline V gene data show CDR1 as GTSNPN and CDR2 as SVGIG (reference sequence). The J segment lost 5 bases and the V segment lost 0 bases, leaving 9 bases of the junction unmatched. The length of the CDR3 is 15 residues. The CDR3 is CAWSVTQPTGYGYTF. The CDR3 DNA sequence: TGTGCCTGGAGTGTGACACAACCGACAGGGTATGGCTACACCTTC.

The chain combines TRBV4-1 with TRBJ1-1; perhaps TRBD1 as D (6 bases). This CDR3 is 13 amino acids long. Germline values: CDR1 MGHRA, CDR2 YSYEKL. The ends were cut back, 6 bases at V and 8 bases at J, with 16 bases in the middle. DNA for the CDR3: TGCGCCAGCAGACCCACAGGGAGGGTGGAAGCTTTCTTT. Amino acids: CASRPTGRVEAFF.

The chain couples TRBV2 to TRBJ1-4, with D maybe TRBD1 (5 bases). V was trimmed by 2 bases and J by 8 bases, leaving 12 bases between them. The CDR3 spans 14 residues. CDR1 SNHLY and CDR2 FYNNEI come from the germline V gene. CDR3 amino acids: CASSESGVGEKLFF. CDR3 DNA: TGTGCCAGCAGTGAATCGGGGGTGGGCGAAAAACTGTTTTTT.

The J gene is TRBJ2-7, the V gene TRBV4-1; 12 nucleotides align to TRBD2. Germline assignment: CDR1 MGHRA and CDR2 YSYEKL. Losses at the gene ends were 0 bases for V and 7 bases for J; bases not matched to a gene: 10. This CDR3 contains 17 residues. The chain's CDR3 is CASSQESGTSGLVEQYF. CDR3 sequence (DNA): TGCGCCAGCAGCCAAGAGTCGGGGACTAGCGGGCTTGTGGAGCAGTACTTC.